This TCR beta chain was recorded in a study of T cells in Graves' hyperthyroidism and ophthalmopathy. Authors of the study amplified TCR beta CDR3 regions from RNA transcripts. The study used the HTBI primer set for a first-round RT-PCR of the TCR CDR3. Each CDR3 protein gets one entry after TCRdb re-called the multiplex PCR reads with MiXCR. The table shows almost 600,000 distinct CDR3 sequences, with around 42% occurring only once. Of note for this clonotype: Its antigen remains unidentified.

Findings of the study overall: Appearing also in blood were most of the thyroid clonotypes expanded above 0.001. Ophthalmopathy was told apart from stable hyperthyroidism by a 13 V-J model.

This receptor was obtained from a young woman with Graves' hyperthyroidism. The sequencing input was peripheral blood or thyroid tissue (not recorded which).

The CDR3: CSATPGGLNSPLHF. Here the CDR3 DNA reads TGCAGTGCTACCCCGGGAGGGCTTAATTCACCCCTCCACTTT. The V call is TRBV20-1, the J call TRBJ1-6; no definite D call. The CDR3 consists of 14 residues. The V end lost 4 bases, the J end lost 6 bases, and 13 bases lay between the germline ends. Germline loops: CDR1 DFQATT, CDR2 SNEGSKA (reference sequence).